A single sample is the source of the 15 T cell receptor beta chains below, sequenced in a study of T cell repertoires in cytomegalovirus infection. TCRdb reprocessed the reads via MiXCR and lists one record per CDR3 protein. The sample includes roughly 310,000 distinct CDR3 sequences, 15% to 20% seen only once; the top ten take about 12%. Source material: PBMCs. These receptors originate from a human donor in good health (CMV status not recorded). Some clones in this sample may be carry-over from other donors' samples.

This clonotype was detected ten times or more. V and J are TRBV11-1 and TRBJ2-2, with D tentatively TRBD1 (5 bases). V was trimmed by 2 bases and J by 4 bases, leaving 11 bases between them. The CDR3 has 15 amino acids. Germline V lookup: CDR1 SGHAT, CDR2 FQDESV (reference sequence). The CDR3 DNA reads TGTGCCAGCAGCTTATCGACAGCTCCCACCGGGGAGCTGTTTTTT. It codes for CASSLSTAPTGELFF. Based on the CDR3 plus reference TRBV11-1 and TRBJ2-2, the full variable domain is EAEVAQSPRYKITEKSQAVAFWCDPISGHATLYWYRQILGQGPELLVQFQDESVVDDSQLPKDRFSAERLKGVDSTLKIQPAELGDSAMYLCASSLSTAPTGELFFGEGSRLTVL.

The genes are TRBV10-3 and TRBJ1-1, with a weak D call TRBD1 (6 bases). Trimming shortened V by 7 bases and J by 11 bases, and 20 bases separated the two germline ends. The V gene's germline CDR1 is ENHRY and CDR2 SYGVKD. The CDR3 runs to 13 residues. The CDR3 DNA sequence: TGTGCCATCACCCCCACAGGGTCGGGCGCGGCTTTCTTT. This encodes CAITPTGSGAAFF.

This clonotype was counted only a few times. CDR3: CASSLQGRQTEAFF. CDR3 in DNA: TGTGCCAGCAGTCTACAGGGGAGACAAACTGAAGCTTTCTTT. The gene calls are TRBV2 and TRBJ1-1; 7 bases match TRBD1. Germline loops: CDR1 SNHLY, CDR2 FYNNEI. V was pared by 5 bases and J by 5 bases, with 8 bases of the junction left unmatched. The CDR3 spans 14 residues.

This chain joins TRBV4-1 and TRBJ2-2, with 9 bases matching TRBD1. This CDR3 contains 16 residues. The J segment lost 1 base and the V segment lost 4 bases, leaving 4 bases of the junction unmatched. Germline CDR1 MGHRA, CDR2 YSYEKL. CDR3 protein: CASSPRDRENTGELFF. The CDR3 DNA sequence: TGCGCCAGCAGCCCCCGGGACAGGGAGAACACCGGGGAGCTGTTTTTT.

This clonotype turned up a few times. CDR3 bases: TGTGCCAGCAGGGAGGACTTCCGCTCCTACAATGAGCAGTTCTTC. This encodes CASREDFRSYNEQFF. The chain employs TRBV2 and TRBJ2-1; a possible D gene is TRBD2 (5 bases). This CDR3 has 15 residues. Germline V gene lookup returns CDR1 SNHLY and CDR2 FYNNEI. The V end lost 6 bases, the J end lost 0 bases, and 12 bases lay between the germline ends.

About this clonotype: A much larger clone differs by one base, so this may be a read error. The chain links TRBV7-2 to TRBJ1-4; 9 positions agree with TRBD1. Losses at the gene ends were 3 bases for V and 8 bases for J; bases not matched to a gene: 7. Looked up from germline, CDR1 is SGHTA and CDR2 is FQGNSA. This CDR3 has 15 residues. CDR3 in DNA: TGTGCCAGCAGCTTGATCGACAGGGGGGGAGAAAAACTGTTTTTT. Amino acids: CASSLIDRGGEKLFF.

This clonotype was found many times. The V call is TRBV10-3, the J call TRBJ1-5; D may be TRBD1 (6 bases). The CDR3 is 17 amino acids. V was clipped by 1 base and J by 3 bases, with 16 bases between them. Germline assignment: CDR1 ENHRY and CDR2 SYGVKD. This chain's CDR3 is CAISEFKGVSVNQPQHF. CDR3 in DNA: TGTGCCATCAGTGAGTTTAAGGGGGTTAGCGTCAATCAGCCCCAGCATTTT.

This clonotype occurred a few times. The chain joins TRBV12-3 or TRBV12-4 to TRBJ1-5; D not resolved. The CDR3 is 13 amino acids. With 5 bases removed from V and 5 bases from J, the gap between germline ends came to 10 bases. This CDR3 is CASSRTIDQPQHF. As DNA, the CDR3 is TGTGCCAGCAGTCGGACCATCGATCAGCCCCAGCATTTT.

At least ten counts were recorded for this clonotype. The V and J genes are TRBV12-3 or TRBV12-4 and TRBJ1-1, with 7 bases aligning to TRBD1. The CDR3 spans 15 residues. The J segment lost 1 base and the V segment lost 5 bases, leaving 7 bases of the junction unmatched. The CDR3 nucleotides read TGTGCCAGCAGTCCTTGGGACAGAGGGAACACTGAAGCTTTCTTT. Its translation is CASSPWDRGNTEAFF.

This clonotype was counted ten times or more. This chain joins TRBV7-2 and TRBJ2-5; TRBD2 aligns across 8 bases. Germline V lookup: CDR1 SGHTA, CDR2 FQGNSA. With 2 bases clipped from V and 5 bases from J, the junction kept 10 bases outside the gene matches. The CDR3 spans 16 residues. The CDR3, as DNA: TGTGCCAGCAGCTTATCGGGGGGGCGCCATACGGAGACCCAGTACTTC. It encodes CASSLSGGRHTETQYF.

This clonotype was counted between two and nine times. The CDR3 loop is CASSWDSLNEQFF. Here the CDR3 DNA reads TGTGCCAGTAGCTGGGACTCACTAAATGAGCAGTTCTTC. The chain has TRBV19 and TRBJ2-1, with a weak D call TRBD2 (6 bases). Trimming cost V 6 bases and J 7 bases, with 13 bases left between them. Germline CDR1 is LNHDA and CDR2 is SQIVND (reference sequence). The CDR3 is made up of 13 amino acids.

This clonotype has a handful of counts. The J gene is TRBJ1-1, the V gene TRBV28; possibly TRBD1 for D (6 bases). V lost 6 bases to trimming and J lost 5 bases, with 19 bases between them. From germline, CDR1 is MDHEN and CDR2 SYDVKM. The CDR3 totals 15 residues. CDR3 sequence: CASRPAGARSTEAFF. In DNA, the CDR3 is TGTGCCAGCAGACCCGCAGGGGCTAGGAGTACTGAAGCTTTCTTT.

This clonotype was observed many times. The V gene is TRBV11-1, the J gene TRBJ2-2, with TRBD2 as a possible D gene (5 bases). Germline loops: CDR1 SGHAT, CDR2 FQDESV (reference sequence). This CDR3 region has 15 residues. Trimming took 2 bases from V and 5 from J, leaving 12 bases between them. The CDR3 here is CASSLTVGGTGELFF. In nucleotides, the CDR3 is TGTGCCAGCAGCTTAACAGTCGGAGGAACCGGGGAGCTGTTTTTT.

This clonotype was detected ten times or more. The V gene is TRBV2, the J gene TRBJ2-2; weak D call: TRBD1 (6 bases). The CDR3 extends over 14 amino acids. Germline values: CDR1 SNHLY, CDR2 FYNNEI. The V gene lost 7 bases and the J gene lost 5 bases, with 14 bases spanning the gap. In nucleotides, the CDR3 is TGTGCCAGCAAGACCGGGACAAAAACCGGGGAGCTGTTTTTT. Protein sequence: CASKTGTKTGELFF. Supplemented by reference TRBV2 and TRBJ2-2, the full variable domain reads EPEVTQTPSHQVTQMGQEVILRCVPISNHLYFYWYRQILGQKVEFLVSFYNNEISEKSEIFDDQFSVERPDGSNFTLKIRSTKLEDSAMYFCASKTGTKTGELFFGEGSRLTVL.

This clonotype has at least ten counts. V gene TRBV7-8 combines with J gene TRBJ1-4; 9 bases are a match to TRBD1. V lost 4 bases, J lost 14 bases, and 23 bases stayed unmatched. Germline assignment: CDR1 SGHVS and CDR2 FQNEAQ. The CDR3 contains 18 residues. CDR3 nucleotide sequence: TGTGCCAGCAGCTCTAGCCGAGCACTTCCGGGACAGGGCATCTCGCTGTTTTTT. Its protein product is CASSSSRALPGQGISLFF.